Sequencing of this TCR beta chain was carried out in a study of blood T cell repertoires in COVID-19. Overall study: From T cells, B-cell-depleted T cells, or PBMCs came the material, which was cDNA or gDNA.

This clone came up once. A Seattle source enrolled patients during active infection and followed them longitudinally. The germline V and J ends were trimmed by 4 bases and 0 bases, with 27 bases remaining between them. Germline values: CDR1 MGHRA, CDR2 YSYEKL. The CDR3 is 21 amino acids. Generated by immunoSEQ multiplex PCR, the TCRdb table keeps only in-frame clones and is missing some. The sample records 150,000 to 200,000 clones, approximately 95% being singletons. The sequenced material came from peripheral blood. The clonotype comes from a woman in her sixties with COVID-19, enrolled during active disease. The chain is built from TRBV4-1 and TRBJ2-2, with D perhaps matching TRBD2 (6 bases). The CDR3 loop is CASSRSARLRDGPANTGELFF. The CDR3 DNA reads TGCGCCAGCAGCCGTAGTGCCCGGTTGCGGGATGGGCCCGCGAACACCGGGGAGCTGTTTTTT.